This T cell receptor beta chain was captured in a study of radiation and T cells in renal cell carcinoma. Overall study context: Nephrectomy followed 15 Gy stereotactic body radiation by 4 weeks. The study, taken as a whole, reports: Baseline intratumoral clonotype presence is unknown without pretreatment biopsies.

The germline CDR1 and CDR2 sequences are SGHVS and FQNEAQ. This CDR3 is built from 19 residues. V was pared by 0 bases and J by 1 base, with 19 bases between. Noted time point: baseline pretreatment blood. Documented treatment: 15 Gy SBRT to primary tumor, nephrectomy 4 weeks later. Blood was sampled at baseline, 2 weeks and 4 weeks after SBRT. Clear cell pathology was present in this patient's renal cell carcinoma. The data were produced by immunoSEQ multiplex PCR, yet TCRdb's version contains in-frame clones alone and is incomplete. The sample yields roughly 120,000 clones, about four fifths seen once. For this clone: Its cognate antigen is unknown.

This clonotype was sampled from a woman in her fifties or sixties with renal cell carcinoma. Source: blood, taken from a patient whose treatment included radiotherapy and nephrectomy. This rearrangement joins TRBV7-8 to TRBJ1-5, with D hard to call. CDR3 bases: TGTGCCAGCAGCTTAGCGCACCTAACACGGGGAGAAAGCAATCAGCCCCAGCATTTT. It specifies CASSLAHLTRGESNQPQHF.